One TCR beta chain is described in this entry. If patients had autoimmune disease history or systemic immunosuppression, they were excluded. The sample comes from a study of OX40 agonist ivuxolimab in advanced cancers. Profiled with immunoSEQ multiplex PCR; TCRdb holds only in-frame clones, not every one. The sample records tens of thousands of clones, roughly 84% being singletons. The TCR sequence derives from an adult with an advanced solid tumor such as melanoma, head and neck, liver or kidney cancer. Here the sequenced sample was CD4+ or CD8+ T cells sorted from blood, taken in a trial of the OX40 agonist ivuxolimab.

Here the CDR3 reads CATKPGYSYEQYF. The CDR3 coding sequence is TGTGCCACCAAACCCGGCTACTCCTACGAGCAGTACTTC. This chain links TRBV19 with TRBJ2-7; D is ambiguous. CDR1 is LNHDA and CDR2 is SQIVND in the germline V gene (reference sequence). The CDR3 has 13 amino acids. Trimming stripped 10 bases from V and 0 bases from J, with 13 bases between. Based on the CDR3 plus reference TRBV19 and TRBJ2-7, the full variable domain is DGGITQSPKYLFRKEGQNVTLSCEQNLNHDAMYWYRQDPGQGLRLIYYSQIVNDFQKGDIAEGYSVSREKKESFPLTVTSAQKNPTAFYLCATKPGYSYEQYFGPGTRLTVT.